This T cell receptor (beta chain) was documented in a study of CD8+ T cells in alopecia areata. Overall study: Treated individuals took tofacitinib by mouth, 5 to 10 mg twice daily. Severity was scored as percentage of affected scalp area in treated patients. Findings and caveats of the study: Under tofacitinib, numerous expanded lesional clonotypes remained detectable in scalp and blood.

To note about this clone: What it binds is unknown.

Treatment meaning: oral pan-JAK inhibitor, 5-10 mg twice daily. Those with alopecia areata gave lesional scalp punch biopsies and peripheral blood. With 8 bases removed from V and 0 bases from J, the gap between germline ends came to 19 bases. The CDR3 totals 16 residues. The germline gives CDR1 SNHLY, CDR2 FYNNEI. Extraction of RNA preceded its reverse transcription into cDNA, which served as the sequencing template. This table comes from immunoSEQ multiplex PCR, and its TCRdb copy is limited to in-frame clones, with some not included. The sample lists approximately 3,800 clones, about 68% occurring once.

This receptor was obtained from a human donor with alopecia areata. The chain joins TRBV2 to TRBJ1-2; D unresolved. The sequencing used skin, collected at week 24, from a patient treated with tofacitinib. DNA for the CDR3: TGTGCCAGCGTTGTCTCCCCGACGGGAGCTAACTATGGCTACACCTTC. Translating it yields CASVVSPTGANYGYTF.